This TCR beta chain was sequenced in a study of cytomegalovirus exposure and HLA in healthy donors. In the study overall: Later, an analysis reported that the approximately 120 validation repertoires had used the same platform as the roughly 680 first-cohort repertoires. General study findings and limits: Altogether, 160 or so TCR beta chains were recorded as cytomegalovirus-associated. That first-cohort TCR clusters tended to co-occur in the approximately 110 validation repertoires was found in a later analysis.

The approximately 120-subject validation cohort, separate from the approximately 670-subject first cohort, included the donors. The length of the CDR3 is 18 residues. CDR1 and CDR2 (germline): LNHDA, SQIVND (reference sequence). The junction had 10 bases not matched to a gene; V was cut back by 7 bases and J by 1 base. This clone was seen a single time. Its antigen remains unidentified. The repertoire was sequenced with immunoSEQ multiplex PCR; TCRdb's copy has only in-frame clones and lacks some. The top ten hold roughly 1.9% of the sample, which has tens of thousands of clones, roughly 93% seen once.

V and J are TRBV19 and TRBJ2-1; 13 nucleotides line up with TRBD2. What was sequenced was PBMCs. The receptor was isolated from a young man in good health and CMV-seronegative. DNA of the CDR3: TGTGCCAGTATGCGGACTAGCGGGAGTGGGATGTCCTACAATGAGCAGTTCTTC. Its translation is CASMRTSGSGMSYNEQFF.